This T cell receptor beta chain was retrieved from a study of blood T cell repertoires in COVID-19. Whole-study context: Sites in the United States, Italy and Spain provided acute and convalescent COVID-19 samples. In each case, the material was cDNA or gDNA derived from T cells, B-cell-depleted T cells, or PBMCs.

Trimming left V 3 bases short and J 7 bases short, with 12 bases between. The CDR3 extends over 13 amino acids. Per germline, CDR1 KGHSH and CDR2 LQKENI. Original processing methods: Amplification from reference gene primers served as the basis for estimated nucleated cell counts. The method was immunoSEQ multiplex PCR; TCRdb's version includes in-frame clones alone and lacks a portion of them. V, J and clone size were drawn from that table, and D and trimming were deduced from the DNA. The repertoire includes under 350,000 clones, around 90% of them detected once, and about 2.4% sits in the top ten. All enrollees were about 18 to 89 years old and from 25 or so US areas.

This sequence joins TRBV18 and TRBJ1-1; no definite D call. Sequenced sample: PBMCs or T cells enriched from blood (not recorded which). The clonotype was recovered from a man aged 55 to 70 who had recovered from COVID-19. In DNA, the CDR3 is TGTGCCAGCTCACCTGGTACGTTCGGTGAAGCTTTCTTT. Its protein is CASSPGTFGEAFF.